This TCR beta chain was recorded in a study of CD8 T cells in ankylosing spondylitis. The study, taken as a whole, reports: According to the report, clones linked to the disease were significantly enriched in matched synovial fluid samples taken from ankylosing spondylitis patients. Earlier reports found some motif variants in synovial fluid and blood in reactive arthritis. A motif in TCR beta, a set of several highly homologous variants, appeared characteristic of ankylosing spondylitis blood.

Quantitative 5'-RACE with molecular barcodes produced the TCR beta libraries. TCRdb re-called the 5' RACE reads with MiXCR, one entry per CDR3 protein. The sample lists some 100,000 distinct CDR3 sequences, around 8.3% occurring once. This clonotype was seen many times. Antigen: not known. A read error may produce the germline difference seen at one junction end. Germline CDR1 DFQATT, CDR2 SNEGSKA (reference sequence). CDR3 length equals 16 residues. This chain joins TRBV20-1 and TRBJ2-3; D might be TRBD2 (5 bases). The sample was blood, either unsorted or a sorted T cell fraction (not recorded which). The receptor was isolated from a male donor with ankylosing spondylitis. The chain's CDR3 is CSARDRQNSVTDTQYF. The CDR3 bases are TGCAGTGCTCGAGATCGGCAAAATAGCGTTACAGATACGCAGTATTTT.